Below are 3 T cell receptor beta chains sequenced from a single sample in a study of T cells in Graves' hyperthyroidism and ophthalmopathy. It was RNA transcripts that yielded the amplified TCR beta CDR3 regions. Researchers ran a first-round RT-PCR on the TCR CDR3 using the HTBI primer set. From the multiplex PCR reads, TCRdb called clonotypes with MiXCR, one entry per CDR3 protein. This sample carries around 250,000 distinct CDR3 sequences, approximately 15% of them seen once, and the ten largest clones take 13%. Sequenced input: blood. The receptors stem from a middle-aged woman with Graves' hyperthyroidism that later progressed to Graves' ophthalmopathy.

This clonotype was detected ten times or more. J is TRBJ2-5 and V is TRBV2; D may be TRBD2 (6 bases). Trimming took 3 bases from V and 0 from J, leaving 23 bases between them. CDR3 length equals 19 residues. Germline V gene sequence: CDR1 SNHLY, CDR2 FYNNEI. This CDR3 reads CASSDFLGLLKTHQETQYF. In nucleotides, the CDR3 is TGTGCCAGCAGTGATTTTCTTGGACTACTAAAAACCCACCAAGAGACCCAGTACTTC. The full variable domain, in which reference TRBV2 and TRBJ2-5 provide the parts outside the CDR3, is EPEVTQTPSHQVTQMGQEVILRCVPISNHLYFYWYRQILGQKVEFLVSFYNNEISEKSEIFDDQFSVERPDGSNFTLKIRSTKLEDSAMYFCASSDFLGLLKTHQETQYFGPGTRLLVL.

This clonotype was observed at least ten times. V is TRBV30 and J is TRBJ1-4; D is ambiguous. Germline V CDR1 and CDR2: GTSNPN, SVGIG (reference sequence). The V and J ends lost 4 bases and 7 bases respectively, with 13 bases between them. CDR3 length: 13 residues. CDR3: CAWMSEESEKLFF. The CDR3 DNA reads as TGTGCCTGGATGTCCGAGGAAAGTGAAAAACTGTTTTTT. Supplemented by reference TRBV30 and TRBJ1-4, the full variable domain reads SQTIHQWPATLVQPVGSPLSLECTVEGTSNPNLYWYRQAAGRGLQLLFYSVGIGQISSEVPQNLSASRPQDRQFILSSKKLLLSDSGFYLCAWMSEESEKLFFGSGTQLSVL.

The chain uses TRBV19 and TRBJ2-4; maybe TRBD1 (6 bases). CDR3 size: 14 residues. Trimming stripped 0 bases from V and 5 bases from J, with 8 bases between. Germline-derived CDR1 and CDR2 are LNHDA and SQIVND (reference sequence). CDR3 sequence: CASSIEWTENIQYF. Written as DNA, the CDR3 is TGTGCCAGTAGTATAGAGTGGACAGAAAACATTCAGTACTTC.